Each of the 30 T cell receptor beta chains below was sequenced from the same sample in a study of T cell repertoires in cytomegalovirus infection. TCRdb itself ran the reads through MiXCR, one entry per CDR3 protein. The sample carries around 70,000 distinct CDR3 sequences, 4% recorded once. Sequencing was done on a sample of PBMCs. These TCRs come from a human donor in good health (CMV status not recorded). Some clones in this sample may be carry-over from other donors' samples.

This clonotype was observed many times. The CDR3 loop is CASSLKTSGGYNEQFF. Here the CDR3 DNA reads TGTGCCAGCAGCCTAAAGACTAGCGGGGGTTACAATGAGCAGTTCTTC. V and J are TRBV7-3 and TRBJ2-1, with 12 positions matching TRBD2. J gave up 4 bases and V 5 bases, and 6 bases lay outside the gene matches. The CDR3 is made up of 16 amino acids. Looked up from germline, CDR1 is SGHTA and CDR2 is FQGTGA.

This clonotype showed up many times. The chain employs TRBV7-2 and TRBJ2-1; 7 positions agree with TRBD1. Germline-derived CDR1 and CDR2 are SGHTA and FQGNSA. V was clipped by 0 bases and J by 8 bases; unmatched bases: 10. The CDR3 runs to 16 residues. This chain's CDR3 is CASSLARTGPGYEQFF. The DNA for the CDR3 is TGTGCCAGCAGCTTAGCGAGGACAGGCCCAGGATATGAGCAGTTCTTC.

This clonotype occurred many times. The chain combines TRBV15 with TRBJ1-4; a weak D match, TRBD1 (6 bases). In germline, CDR1 is LNHNV, CDR2 YYDKDF (reference sequence). V gave up 6 bases and J gave up 0 bases, with 14 bases separating them. This CDR3 comprises 16 residues. The CDR3 protein is CATRNRGGTTNEKLFF. The CDR3 region has the DNA TGTGCCACCAGGAATAGGGGGGGGACAACTAATGAAAAACTGTTTTTT.

The chain links TRBV12-3 or TRBV12-4 to TRBJ1-1; D call uncertain. The germline V and J ends were trimmed by 1 base and 4 bases, with 10 bases remaining between them. The CDR3 totals 14 residues. DNA for the CDR3: TGTGCCAGCAGTTTAGTTGAGGGTTTCACTGAAGCTTTCTTT. This translates into CASSLVEGFTEAFF.

This chain links TRBV7-8 with TRBJ2-1; TRBD2 agrees at 12 bases. Trimming removed 1 base from V and 4 bases from J; junction bases left unmatched: 2. The CDR3 runs 16 residues. Germline-derived CDR1 and CDR2 are SGHVS and FQNEAQ. CDR3 residues: CASSLGGLAGYNEQFF. DNA of the CDR3: TGTGCCAGCAGCTTAGGAGGACTAGCGGGGTACAATGAGCAGTTCTTC.

This clonotype is deemed medium-sized. CDR3 sequence (DNA): TGTGCCAGCAGCTTTAGGAGGGGTAGAGAGACCCAGTACTTC. This sequence encodes CASSFRRGRETQYF. The V call is TRBV7-2, the J call TRBJ2-5; TRBD2 might be the D (6 bases). Germline loops: CDR1 SGHTA, CDR2 FQGNSA. The V end was cut by 3 bases, the J end by 4 bases, with 12 bases between. The CDR3 has 14 residues. The whole variable domain, remainder taken from reference TRBV7-2 and TRBJ2-5, is GAGVSQSPSNKVTEKGKDVELRCDPISGHTALYWYRQSLGQGLEFLIYFQGNSAPDKSGLPSDRFSAERTGGSVSTLTIQRTQQEDSAVYLCASSFRRGRETQYFGPGTRLLVL.

This clonotype was detected many times. V and J are TRBV7-6 and TRBJ1-6; tentatively, D is TRBD1 (5 bases). Per the germline V gene, CDR1 is SGHVS and CDR2 is FNYEAQ. The CDR3 has 14 amino acids. Trimming removed 4 bases at V and 9 bases at J, with 13 bases between. The CDR3 DNA sequence: TGTGCCAGCAGCTCAGGGCTTTCTTCTTCACCCCTCCACTTT. Protein: CASSSGLSSSPLHF.

This clonotype has a count of ten or more. The chain employs TRBV28 and TRBJ2-7; D possibly corresponds to TRBD2 (7 bases). V lost 8 bases, J lost 2 bases, and 13 bases lay in between. The length of the CDR3 is 13 residues. The germline V gene encodes CDR1 MDHEN and CDR2 SYDVKM. CDR3 sequence reads: CASEGGVTYEQYF. CDR3 bases: TGTGCCAGCGAGGGGGGGGTAACCTACGAGCAGTACTTC.

This clonotype came up many times. V usage is TRBV7-9 and J usage is TRBJ2-7, with D perhaps TRBD1 (6 bases). Trimming left V 1 base short and J 5 bases short, with 15 bases between. Germline V gene lookup returns CDR1 SEHNR and CDR2 FQNEAQ (reference sequence). CDR3 size: 15 residues. The CDR3 bases are TGTGCCAGCAGCTTAGTAAAAGGGGGATCCGACGAGCAGTACTTC. This sequence encodes CASSLVKGGSDEQYF.

At least ten counts were recorded for this clonotype. CDR3: CASSQSPGNLQTQYF. CDR3 coding DNA: TGCGCCAGCAGTCAATCGCCAGGGAACTTGCAGACCCAGTACTTC. The chain carries TRBV23-1 and TRBJ2-5; a possible D gene is TRBD1 (5 bases). TRBV23-1 is placed among ORFs of uncertain function. The CDR3 runs 15 residues. V was shortened by 0 bases and J by 6 bases, with 14 bases between the two germline ends.

At least ten counts were recorded for this clonotype. This chain links TRBV7-2 with TRBJ1-2, with unresolved D. V lost 3 bases to trimming and J lost 7 bases, with 18 bases between them. The CDR3 contains 15 residues. Germline loops: CDR1 SGHTA, CDR2 FQGNSA. CDR3 protein: CASSLGLGPPGGYTF. Written as DNA, the CDR3 is TGTGCCAGCAGCTTGGGCCTTGGGCCGCCAGGTGGCTACACCTTC.

This clonotype has ten or more counts. The rearrangement joins TRBV7-9 to TRBJ1-2; D remains ambiguous. CDR1 SEHNR and CDR2 FQNEAQ come from the germline V gene (reference sequence). The CDR3 is 14 residues long. V lost 0 bases and J 2 bases, leaving 7 bases between the germline ends. The CDR3 DNA reads as TGTGCCAGCAGCTTAGCGGGCAGAAACTATGGCTACACCTTC. Residues: CASSLAGRNYGYTF.

This clonotype was observed a few times. The CDR3 DNA reads as TGTGCCAGCAGCTCGCCTCCGGGACTAGCGGGAGAGTACTTC. Its protein product is CASSSPPGLAGEYF. The rearrangement uses TRBV7-2 and TRBJ2-7, with 14 bases lining up with TRBD2. Germline V gives CDR1 SGHTA, CDR2 FQGNSA. The CDR3 runs to 14 residues. V was clipped by 4 bases and J by 11 bases; unmatched bases: 7.

This clonotype came up many times. The chain links TRBV7-3 to TRBJ2-1; 7 positions match TRBD2. The V segment lost 0 bases and the J segment 1 base; nucleotides outside the gene matches: 3. CDR1 is SGHTA and CDR2 is FQGTGA in the germline V gene. The CDR3 is 16 residues long. The chain's CDR3 is CASSLTGTNSYNEQFF. The CDR3 DNA is TGTGCCAGCAGCTTAACCGGGACTAATTCCTACAATGAGCAGTTCTTC.

This clonotype was recorded many times. The chain is built from TRBV12-3 or TRBV12-4 and TRBJ2-2; D is unclear. The CDR3 loop spans 13 amino acids. V was trimmed by 9 bases and J by 0 bases, leaving 8 bases between them. The CDR3 region is CASRTANTGELFF. The CDR3 DNA reads TGTGCCAGTAGAACAGCGAACACCGGGGAGCTGTTTTTT.

This clonotype was recorded many times. The chain links TRBV12-3 or TRBV12-4 to TRBJ2-3; D remains ambiguous. This CDR3 contains 13 residues. Deletions cut 5 bases from V and 4 bases from J, with 10 bases between. The CDR3 DNA is TGTGCCAGCAGTGAACGGGCCTCAGATACGCAGTATTTT. It codes for CASSERASDTQYF.

Comments on this clonotype: A much larger clone lies a single base off, so this may be a read error. The chain uses TRBV19 and TRBJ2-3, with a tentative D call TRBD2 (6 bases). CDR1 LNHDA and CDR2 SQIVND come from the germline V gene (reference sequence). The V and J ends lost 3 bases and 1 base respectively, with 20 bases between them. This CDR3 is built from 18 residues. CDR3 nucleotide sequence: TGTGCCAGTAGTATGGGCGGGACCCCCTCCAGAGGCACAGATACGCAGTATTTT. Protein product: CASSMGGTPSRGTDTQYF.

This clonotype was counted many times. J is TRBJ1-6 and V is TRBV7-2; tentatively, D is TRBD1 (6 bases). V lost 1 base, J lost 13 bases, and 11 bases lay in between. CDR1 SGHTA and CDR2 FQGNSA come from the germline V gene. This CDR3 comprises 13 residues. The CDR3 spells CASSLGGRSPLHF. CDR3 coding DNA: TGTGCCAGCAGCTTAGGGGGGCGTAGTCCCCTCCACTTT.

This clonotype was detected ten times or more. J is TRBJ2-1 and V is TRBV7-2; the D gene could be TRBD1 or TRBD2 (5 bases each). V was pared by 0 bases and J by 5 bases, with 11 bases between. In germline, CDR1 is SGHTA, CDR2 FQGNSA. The CDR3 has 15 residues. The CDR3 protein is CASSLAGTEDNEQFF. The CDR3 DNA reads TGTGCCAGCAGCTTAGCAGGGACGGAAGACAATGAGCAGTTCTTC. The entire variable domain, with the rest obtained from reference TRBV7-2 and TRBJ2-1, is as follows: GAGVSQSPSNKVTEKGKDVELRCDPISGHTALYWYRQSLGQGLEFLIYFQGNSAPDKSGLPSDRFSAERTGGSVSTLTIQRTQQEDSAVYLCASSLAGTEDNEQFFGPGTRLTVL.

This clonotype was seen many times. V gene TRBV20-1 combines with J gene TRBJ2-1, with D unresolved. Germline CDR1 DFQATT, CDR2 SNEGSKA (reference sequence). V was shortened by 7 bases and J by 4 bases, with 14 bases between the two germline ends. This CDR3 comprises 13 residues. The CDR3 sequence is CSVFGKSYNEQFF. The CDR3 coding sequence is TGCAGTGTATTTGGGAAGTCTTACAATGAGCAGTTCTTC.

Many counts were recorded for this clonotype. V usage is TRBV20-1 and J usage is TRBJ2-7; 10 bases match TRBD1. V shed 1 base and J 2 bases; nucleotides not matched to a gene: 14. This CDR3 is 18 amino acids long. Germline CDR1 DFQATT, CDR2 SNEGSKA (reference sequence). In DNA form, the CDR3 reads TGCAGTGCTAGAGTTGTAGGGGTTCCGGGACAGGGGACCTACGAGCAGTACTTC. Translated: CSARVVGVPGQGTYEQYF.

This clonotype has only one observation. The rearrangement uses TRBV6-2 or TRBV6-3 and TRBJ1-5; TRBD1 aligns across 8 bases. V was pared by 0 bases and J by 9 bases, with 7 bases of the junction left unmatched. CDR3 length equals 15 residues. Germline CDR1 MNHEY, CDR2 SVGEGT. In nucleotides, the CDR3 is TGTGCCAGCAGTTACTCGGCGTGGACAGGGATGCCCCAGCATTTT. It codes for CASSYSAWTGMPQHF.

This clonotype appeared many times. The chain is built from TRBV11-1 and TRBJ1-1; a weak D match, TRBD1 (5 bases). V gave up 5 bases and J gave up 7 bases, with 17 bases separating them. The germline V gene encodes CDR1 SGHAT and CDR2 FQDESV (reference sequence). This CDR3 is 14 amino acids long. CDR3 DNA: TGTGCCAGCAGCCCGGCTGCCGGGACTAGTGAAGCTTTCTTT. This codes for CASSPAAGTSEAFF.

This clonotype was seen a handful of times. The chain combines TRBV7-8 with TRBJ2-1; D is perhaps TRBD1 or TRBD2 (5 bases each). Germline V gives CDR1 SGHVS, CDR2 FQNEAQ. The length of the CDR3 is 17 residues. Trimming shortened V by 5 bases and J by 3 bases, and 20 bases separated the two germline ends. The CDR3 here is CASSPITGMGDYNEQFF. The CDR3 DNA reads TGTGCCAGCAGCCCCATCACTGGTATGGGGGACTACAATGAGCAGTTCTTC.

This clonotype was detected ten times or more. The gene calls are TRBV7-6 and TRBJ2-1; possibly TRBD2 for D (5 bases). The CDR3 sequence is 15 residues long. CDR1 is SGHVS, CDR2 FNYEAQ, per germline. V was shortened by 4 bases and J by 7 bases, with 17 bases between the two germline ends. In DNA, the CDR3 is TGTGCCAGCAGCTCACTAGATTCGGTTGGGAATGAGCAGTTCTTC. Protein sequence: CASSSLDSVGNEQFF.

This clonotype was seen repeatedly, ten times or more. DNA of the CDR3: TGTGCCAGCAGTTCCCGACTAGGCCAAGAGACCCAGTACTTC. Translation: CASSSRLGQETQYF. V gene TRBV2 combines with J gene TRBJ2-5, with TRBD2 as a possible D gene (6 bases). CDR3 size: 14 residues. V was pared by 5 bases and J by 1 base, with 11 bases between. Per germline, CDR1 SNHLY and CDR2 FYNNEI.

This clonotype was counted ten times or more. The V and J genes are TRBV7-2 and TRBJ2-3; 10 nucleotides align to TRBD2. CDR1 and CDR2 (germline): SGHTA, FQGNSA. This CDR3 contains 16 residues. Losses at the gene ends were 3 bases for V and 4 bases for J; bases not matched to a gene: 7. The CDR3 bases are TGTGCCAGCAGCTTGGACTCTAGCGGGGGTCCAGATACGCAGTATTTT. Amino acid sequence: CASSLDSSGGPDTQYF.

This clonotype showed up many times. The CDR3 DNA sequence: TGTGCCAGCAGCCGCTTCCGGGACAGGGGGCCGAACACCGGGGAGCTGTTTTTT. This sequence encodes CASSRFRDRGPNTGELFF. The rearrangement joins TRBV28 to TRBJ2-2; 12 positions agree with TRBD1. The CDR3 runs to 18 residues. CDR1 and CDR2 (germline): MDHEN, SYDVKM. The V segment lost 6 bases and the J segment 0 bases; nucleotides outside the gene matches: 8.

In this sample, this clonotype turned up many times. The chain joins TRBV7-2 to TRBJ1-3; possible D gene TRBD1, 5 bases. The CDR3 totals 14 residues. The germline V gene has CDR1 SGHTA and CDR2 FQGNSA. The V and J ends lost 3 bases and 6 bases respectively, with 12 bases between them. The CDR3 is CASSLQGSVNTIYF. The CDR3 nucleotides read TGTGCCAGCAGCTTGCAGGGTTCGGTAAACACCATATATTTT.

This clonotype was seen at least ten times. The rearrangement joins TRBV20-1 to TRBJ2-1; 8 bases line up with TRBD2. The J segment lost 8 bases and the V segment lost 3 bases, leaving 15 bases of the junction unmatched. Germline CDR1 is DFQATT and CDR2 is SNEGSKA (reference sequence). CDR3 length: 16 residues. In nucleotides, the CDR3 is TGCAGTGCTAGGTCCATAGCGGGGAGGACCCACGATGAGCAGTTCTTC. This encodes CSARSIAGRTHDEQFF.